A single sample is the source of the 24 T cell receptor beta chains below, sequenced in a study of cytomegalovirus exposure and HLA in healthy donors. It was with 60 Vbeta and 13 Jbeta primers that the PCR ran. Assay used: immunoSEQ multiplex PCR; TCRdb lists only in-frame clones, some missing. The sample lists about 130,000 clones, 60% to 85% occurring once. The sample consisted of PBMCs. These receptors came from a female donor in good health and CMV-seronegative.

This rearrangement joins TRBV5-1 to TRBJ2-7; tentatively, D is TRBD2 (6 bases). CDR1 SGHRS and CDR2 YFSETQ come from the germline V gene. The CDR3 contains 16 residues. Trimming left V 0 bases short and J 7 bases short, with 20 bases between. The CDR3 region is CASSLVSSDPPGEQYF. The CDR3 nucleotides are TGCGCCAGCAGCTTGGTGTCTAGCGACCCCCCCGGGGAGCAGTACTTC.

The chain is built from TRBV28 and TRBJ1-2, with TRBD1 matching 7 bases. The J segment lost 8 bases and the V segment lost 6 bases, leaving 12 bases of the junction unmatched. In germline, CDR1 is MDHEN, CDR2 SYDVKM. This CDR3 spans 14 amino acids. DNA of the CDR3: TGTGCCAGCAGCCCACCCCCGACAGGGCTGGGCTACACCTTC. Residues: CASSPPPTGLGYTF.

This chain links TRBV7-9 with TRBJ2-3, with 8 bases that match TRBD2. Per the germline V gene, CDR1 is SEHNR and CDR2 is FQNEAQ (reference sequence). V lost 5 bases, J lost 5 bases, and 18 bases stayed unmatched. The CDR3 covers 18 residues. As DNA, the CDR3 is TGTGCCAGCAGCCGAACTCCCCGGGGACTAGGGAATGTAGATACGCAGTATTTT. Translation gives CASSRTPRGLGNVDTQYF.

The chain combines TRBV10-3 with TRBJ1-2; TRBD1 matches 8 bases. Germline lookup yields CDR1 ENHRY and CDR2 SYGVKD. V shed 4 bases, J shed 0 bases, and the junction held 7 bases outside the gene matches. The CDR3 sequence is 16 residues long. DNA of the CDR3: TGTGCCATCAGTGCTAGACAGGGGAGAACTAACTATGGCTACACCTTC. This encodes CAISARQGRTNYGYTF.

The chain joins TRBV10-3 to TRBJ2-5; D perhaps matches TRBD2 (5 bases). There are 12 residues in the CDR3. The V gene's germline CDR1 is ENHRY and CDR2 SYGVKD. V was shortened by 4 bases and J by 5 bases, with 8 bases between the two germline ends. CDR3 sequence reads: CAISGGPETQYF. The CDR3 region has the DNA TGTGCCATCAGTGGCGGGCCCGAGACCCAGTACTTC.

This rearrangement joins TRBV10-3 to TRBJ2-7; 15 nucleotides line up with TRBD2. The J segment lost 3 bases and the V segment lost 2 bases, leaving 5 bases of the junction unmatched. CDR3 length: 17 residues. Germline lookup yields CDR1 ENHRY and CDR2 SYGVKD. CDR3 sequence (DNA): TGTGCCATCAGTGAGCCCCGGACTAGCGGGGGGGTCTACGAGCAGTACTTC. Amino acid sequence: CAISEPRTSGGVYEQYF.

V usage is TRBV2 and J usage is TRBJ2-1; 7 bases match TRBD1. Looked up from germline, CDR1 is SNHLY and CDR2 is FYNNEI. The V segment lost 6 bases and the J segment 14 bases; nucleotides outside the gene matches: 16. This CDR3 spans 14 amino acids. CDR3 loop: CASRPGQKLSMEFF. The DNA for the CDR3 is TGTGCCAGCAGGCCGGGACAGAAATTGTCGATGGAGTTCTTC.

This rearrangement joins TRBV27 to TRBJ1-2; 11 bases fit TRBD1. The V gene end was trimmed by 4 bases and the J gene end by 8 bases; junction bases not matched to a gene: 15. The CDR3 runs to 17 residues. The germline gives CDR1 MNHEY, CDR2 SMNVEV (reference sequence). CDR3 residues: CASSWGPGTGGNWGYTF. The DNA for the CDR3 is TGTGCCAGCAGTTGGGGTCCCGGGACAGGGGGGAATTGGGGCTACACCTTC.

The gene calls are TRBV19 and TRBJ2-1, with TRBD2 as a possible D gene (6 bases). The V gene's germline CDR1 is LNHDA and CDR2 SQIVND (reference sequence). Between the trimmed V and J ends, which lost 8 bases and 4 bases, there was a span of 18 bases. The CDR3 has 15 residues. In DNA, the CDR3 is TGTGCCAGTCAAAAGGAGGGACCCTTGTACAATGAGCAGTTCTTC. Translation gives CASQKEGPLYNEQFF.

The chain has TRBV19 and TRBJ1-6; 7 bases map to TRBD1. Losses at the gene ends were 5 bases for V and 7 bases for J; bases not matched to a gene: 8. CDR1 and CDR2 (germline): LNHDA, SQIVND (reference sequence). This CDR3 has 15 amino acids. The CDR3 nucleotides read TGTGCCAGTAGTTTGAAGAGACAGGGAAATTCACCCCTCCACTTT. This translates into CASSLKRQGNSPLHF.

The V gene is TRBV5-8, the J gene TRBJ2-7; 9 positions match TRBD1. CDR1 and CDR2 (germline): SGHTS, YDEGEE. Unmatched junction bases numbered 8, after V lost 4 bases and J lost 3 bases. The CDR3 spans 15 residues. The CDR3 region has the DNA TGTGCCAGCAGCCTCCGGGACAGGGCCCGCTACGAGCAGTACTTC. It is translated as CASSLRDRARYEQYF.

J is TRBJ1-2 and V is TRBV4-2, with TRBD1 matching over 8 bases. This CDR3 region has 14 residues. Germline assignment: CDR1 LGHNA and CDR2 YNFKEQ. Losses at the gene ends were 4 bases for V and 3 bases for J; bases not matched to a gene: 4. Here the CDR3 reads CASSLPTGDYGYTF. The CDR3, as DNA: TGTGCCAGCAGCCTTCCGACAGGGGACTATGGCTACACCTTC.

V gene TRBV2 combines with J gene TRBJ2-3; 12 bases line up with TRBD2. CDR3 length: 17 amino acids. Losses at the gene ends were 3 bases for V and 4 bases for J; bases not matched to a gene: 8. Germline CDR1 SNHLY, CDR2 FYNNEI. In nucleotides, the CDR3 is TGTGCCAGCAGTGACGACCCTAGCGGGGGGGACCCAGATACGCAGTATTTT. Protein product: CASSDDPSGGDPDTQYF.

The chain links TRBV19 to TRBJ2-1; TRBD1 matches 10 bases. V gave up 3 bases and J gave up 2 bases; unmatched junction bases: 1. Germline CDR1 and CDR2: LNHDA and SQIVND (reference sequence). The CDR3 is 15 amino acids. For the CDR3, the DNA is TGTGCCAGTAGTATCGGACAGGGGGCCTACAATGAGCAGTTCTTC. This gives the protein CASSIGQGAYNEQFF.

This clone occurred a few times. A junction end diverges from the germline sequence, so it may reflect a read error. CDR3 in DNA: TGTGCCAGCAGTTACTCGGGCAGCAACAGTCAGTACTTC. Protein: CASSYSGSNSQYF. V usage is TRBV6-5 and J usage is TRBJ2-4; D call uncertain. Germline loops: CDR1 MNHEY, CDR2 SVGAGI. The CDR3 runs to 13 residues.

The chain joins TRBV28 to TRBJ2-1; 12 nucleotides match TRBD2. This CDR3 is 16 amino acids long. V shed 5 bases and J 9 bases; nucleotides not matched to a gene: 11. Germline CDR1 reads MDHEN; CDR2 reads SYDVKM. CDR3 sequence: CASSGVGRLAGVEQFF. CDR3 DNA sequence: TGTGCCAGCAGTGGGGTAGGGCGACTAGCGGGAGTTGAGCAGTTCTTC.

V gene TRBV11-2 combines with J gene TRBJ2-1; 11 bases align to TRBD2. V lost 1 base and J lost 4; bases outside the gene matches: 6. In germline, CDR1 is SGHAT, CDR2 FQNNGV. The CDR3 is 17 residues long. The CDR3 coding sequence is TGTGCCAGCAGCTTAGCCGGGACTAGCGGAACATACAATGAGCAGTTCTTC. Translation: CASSLAGTSGTYNEQFF.

The chain combines TRBV7-9 with TRBJ2-1; TRBD2 aligns across 8 bases. V dropped 3 bases and J dropped 8; count of bases not matched to a gene: 3. The CDR3 has 13 residues. Germline-derived CDR1 and CDR2 are SEHNR and FQNEAQ (reference sequence). The DNA of the CDR3 is TGTGCCAGCAGCTTCGTCGGGAGGGATGAGCAGTTCTTC. It translates to CASSFVGRDEQFF.

This clone occurred a few times. V usage is TRBV11-2 and J usage is TRBJ2-7; no firm D call. Trimming took 1 base from V and 0 from J, leaving 10 bases between them. This CDR3 has 15 residues. The germline V gene has CDR1 SGHAT and CDR2 FQNNGV. The CDR3 DNA reads as TGTGCCAGCAGCTTAGTCGCAGTTCGCTCCTACGAGCAGTACTTC. Translation gives CASSLVAVRSYEQYF.

V and J are TRBV30 and TRBJ1-3; possibly TRBD1 for D (5 bases). Trimming took 3 bases from V and 0 from J, leaving 12 bases between them. CDR3 length: 15 amino acids. Germline values: CDR1 GTSNPN, CDR2 SVGIG (reference sequence). Here the CDR3 reads CAWRGRVNSGNTIYF. In DNA, the CDR3 is TGTGCCTGGAGAGGCAGGGTGAACTCTGGAAACACCATATATTTT.

The rearrangement links TRBV4-2 to TRBJ2-7; D gene ambiguous. Trimming took 4 bases from V and 4 from J, leaving 11 bases between them. Germline V CDR1 and CDR2: LGHNA, YNFKEQ. The CDR3 totals 13 residues. The CDR3 loop reads CASSLLSAYEQYF. The CDR3 bases are TGTGCCAGCAGCCTTTTGTCTGCGTACGAGCAGTACTTC.

The chain uses TRBV7-8 and TRBJ2-7; 8 nucleotides agree with TRBD2. The CDR3 loop spans 14 amino acids. V shed 7 bases and J 0 bases; nucleotides not matched to a gene: 5. CDR1 SGHVS and CDR2 FQNEAQ come from the germline V gene. CDR3: CASIPGGSSYEQYF. Written as DNA, the CDR3 is TGTGCCAGCATCCCGGGAGGGAGCTCCTACGAGCAGTACTTC.

This clone was recorded a few times. CDR3 residues: CASSSNRGETQYF. CDR3 coding DNA: TGTGCCAGCAGCAGCAATCGCGGGGAGACCCAGTACTTC. The chain carries TRBV11-2 and TRBJ2-5, with a possible D match to TRBD2 (5 bases). Germline assignment: CDR1 SGHAT and CDR2 FQNNGV. Trimming removed 5 bases at V and 5 bases at J, with 12 bases between. The CDR3 contains 13 residues.

The chain has TRBV4-2 and TRBJ2-7; 10 bases are a match to TRBD2. This CDR3 contains 16 residues. CDR1 and CDR2 (germline): LGHNA, YNFKEQ. The J segment lost 5 bases and the V segment lost 2 bases, leaving 9 bases of the junction unmatched. In DNA form, the CDR3 reads TGTGCCAGCAGCCAACAACCGGGACTAGCGCTAAACGAGCAGTACTTC. Amino acids: CASSQQPGLALNEQYF.